The source of this T cell receptor (beta chain) is a study of T cells after somatic rescue of genetic block. Produced via immunoSEQ multiplex PCR; TCRdb's table is partial and in-frame only. The sample has tens of thousands of clones; approximately 91% are singletons. V was pared by 5 bases and J by 0 bases, with 4 bases of the junction left unmatched. The CDR3 is made up of 15 amino acids. The germline CDR1 and CDR2 sequences are SGHVS and FNYEAQ. V gene TRBV7-6 combines with J gene TRBJ1-5; 7 nucleotides match TRBD1. The specimen sequenced was peripheral blood mononuclear cells (PBMCs). This clonotype was obtained from a man aged 25 to 40. CDR3 coding DNA: TGTGCCAGCAGCGCGGGGACAGATAGCAATCAGCCCCAGCATTTT. Its protein product is CASSAGTDSNQPQHF.